What follows are 32 T cell receptor beta chains derived from one specimen sequenced in a study of blood T cell repertoires in COVID-19. The method was immunoSEQ multiplex PCR; TCRdb's version includes in-frame clones alone and lacks a portion of them. This sample has 56,000 or so clones, with approximately 81% found just once. The sample comprised peripheral blood. The receptors come from a woman of 80 years or more with acute or convalescent COVID-19.

The sample holds a few counts of this clone. The chain links TRBV10-3 to TRBJ1-5; TRBD1 matches 7 bases. The germline V gene has CDR1 ENHRY and CDR2 SYGVKD. The CDR3 is made up of 13 amino acids. The V and J ends lost 10 bases and 3 bases, in that order; junction bases with no gene match: 6. The CDR3 here is CATQGQNNQPQHF. The CDR3 DNA sequence: TGTGCCACCCAGGGACAGAACAATCAGCCCCAGCATTTT.

CDR3 sequence: CASSSIDRADTQYF. The CDR3 DNA is TGTGCCAGCAGCTCGATCGACAGGGCAGATACGCAGTATTTT. The chain recombines TRBV7-9 with TRBJ2-3, with 7 bases lining up with TRBD1. Trimming took 4 bases from V and 4 from J; bases not matched to a gene: 5. This CDR3 region has 14 residues. Looked up from germline, CDR1 is SEHNR and CDR2 is FQNEAQ (reference sequence).

The genes are TRBV7-3 and TRBJ2-5, with TRBD2 identical over 9 bases. CDR1 is SGHTA, CDR2 FQGTGA, per germline. Unmatched junction bases numbered 2, after V lost 5 bases and J lost 1 base. The CDR3 totals 14 residues. The DNA for the CDR3 is TGTGCCAGCAGCCTAGCGGGGTCCCAAGAGACCCAGTACTTC. It is translated as CASSLAGSQETQYF.

This clone was observed a handful of times. The chain carries TRBV5-5 and TRBJ1-5; 8 nucleotides match TRBD1. The V segment lost 3 bases and the J segment 6 bases; nucleotides outside the gene matches: 5. The CDR3 length is 14 residues. Per the germline V gene, CDR1 is SGHKS and CDR2 is YYEKEE (reference sequence). The CDR3 spells CASSSRTGLQPQHF. DNA of the CDR3: TGTGCCAGCAGCTCGCGGACAGGGCTTCAGCCCCAGCATTTT. Full variable domain (outside the CDR3, taken from reference TRBV5-5 and TRBJ1-5): DAGVTQSPTHLIKTRGQQVTLRCSPISGHKSVSWYQQVLGQGPQFIFQYYEKEERGRGNFPDRFSARQFPNYSSELNVNALLLGDSALYLCASSSRTGLQPQHFGDGTRLSIL.

The rearrangement uses TRBV7-9 and TRBJ2-5; 7 nucleotides agree with TRBD1. Unmatched junction bases numbered 7, after V lost 5 bases and J lost 4 bases. CDR1 and CDR2 (germline): SEHNR, FQNEAQ (reference sequence). The length of the CDR3 is 14 residues. CDR3 sequence: CASSDLTGPETQYF. The CDR3 bases are TGTGCCAGCAGCGACTTGACAGGGCCAGAGACCCAGTACTTC.

The rearrangement links TRBV19 to TRBJ1-5; D gene ambiguous. The CDR3 length is 15 residues. With 3 bases removed from V and 0 bases from J, the gap between germline ends came to 9 bases. Germline V gene lookup returns CDR1 LNHDA and CDR2 SQIVND (reference sequence). The CDR3 DNA is TGTGCCAGTAGTATTTCAGGCCTTAGCAATCAGCCCCAGCATTTT. Translation gives CASSISGLSNQPQHF.

The chain has TRBV12-3 or TRBV12-4 and TRBJ2-5, with D possibly TRBD2 on 5 matching bases. The CDR3 length is 12 residues. V dropped 7 bases and J dropped 5 bases, with 11 bases sitting between them. CDR3 DNA sequence: TGTGCCAGCACAAGTAGCGCGGAGACCCAGTACTTC. Its protein product is CASTSSAETQYF.

This clone was seen once. V usage is TRBV3-1 (or the pseudogene TRBV3-2) and J usage is TRBJ2-1, with 11 bases fitting TRBD2. CDR3 length: 18 residues. Germline V gene lookup returns CDR1 LGHDT and CDR2 YNNKEL (reference sequence). V was pared by 0 bases and J by 5 bases, with 9 bases of the junction left unmatched. Here the CDR3 DNA reads TGTGCCAGCAGCCAAGATCCCCCTAGCGGGGGGTACAACAATGAGCAGTTCTTC. It yields the protein CASSQDPPSGGYNNEQFF.

This clone has just a few counts. This chain joins TRBV3-1 (or the pseudogene TRBV3-2) and TRBJ2-2, with a weak D call TRBD1 (6 bases). The germline CDR1 and CDR2 sequences are LGHDT and YNNKEL (reference sequence). The CDR3 spans 13 residues. The V and J ends lost 4 bases and 6 bases respectively, with 9 bases between them. CDR3 residues: CASSLKGAGELFF. The CDR3, as DNA: TGTGCCAGCAGCCTTAAGGGGGCCGGGGAGCTGTTTTTT.

This chain connects TRBV2 to TRBJ2-2, with 9 bases identical to TRBD1. The CDR3 consists of 13 residues. Germline V CDR1 and CDR2: SNHLY, FYNNEI. V gave up 9 bases and J gave up 8 bases; unmatched junction bases: 7. In DNA, the CDR3 is TGTGCCAGGGCCGGACAGGGGACTGGGGAGCTGTTTTTT. Translating gives CARAGQGTGELFF.

The chain has TRBV9 and TRBJ2-7; the D gene is possibly TRBD1 (6 bases). The germline V gene has CDR1 SGDLS and CDR2 YYNGEE. V shed 0 bases and J shed 0 bases, with 10 bases lying between them. The CDR3 has 15 residues. The DNA for the CDR3 is TGTGCCAGCAGCGTAGCTATAGGGGGCTCCTACGAGCAGTACTTC. It encodes CASSVAIGGSYEQYF.

This clone was counted a single time. This chain joins TRBV2 and TRBJ2-7; a weak D match, TRBD1 (5 bases). The V end lost 5 bases, the J end lost 7 bases, and 9 bases lay between the germline ends. The germline V gene encodes CDR1 SNHLY and CDR2 FYNNEI. This CDR3 comprises 11 residues. This chain's CDR3 is CASSSRVEQYF. DNA of the CDR3: TGTGCCAGCAGTAGCAGGGTTGAGCAGTACTTC.

J is TRBJ2-5 and V is TRBV7-6, with D possibly TRBD2 on 6 matching bases. Germline lookup yields CDR1 SGHVS and CDR2 FNYEAQ. The CDR3 contains 14 residues. The V gene lost 7 bases and the J gene lost 4 bases, with 16 bases spanning the gap. The CDR3 region has the DNA TGTGCCAGCATGCACGGGGGAAAGGGAGAGACCCAGTACTTC. This translates into CASMHGGKGETQYF.

This clone was seen only a few times. The chain uses TRBV9 and TRBJ2-2, with 9 bases identical to TRBD2. CDR1 and CDR2 (germline): SGDLS, YYNGEE. Trimming at V came to 0 bases and at J to 9 bases, leaving 6 bases not matched to a gene. The CDR3 is 15 residues long. CDR3: CASSVASGETRELFF. The CDR3 DNA reads TGTGCCAGCAGCGTAGCTAGCGGGGAGACCCGGGAGCTGTTTTTT.

This clone was found a few times. The chain recombines TRBV5-1 with TRBJ1-1; 11 nucleotides align to TRBD1. CDR3 length: 16 residues. CDR1 is SGHRS, CDR2 YFSETQ, per germline. V shed 1 base, J shed 1 base, and the junction held 3 bases outside the gene matches. The DNA of the CDR3 is TGCGCCAGCAGCTTGTCCGGGACAGGGGGGAACACTGAAGCTTTCTTT. Translation gives CASSLSGTGGNTEAFF.

The rearrangement links TRBV11-2 to TRBJ2-5, with D tentatively TRBD1 (6 bases). The CDR3 totals 14 residues. V was clipped by 3 bases and J by 5 bases, with 13 bases between them. Germline CDR1 SGHAT, CDR2 FQNNGV. CDR3 sequence: CASSLSGADETQYF. As DNA, the CDR3 is TGTGCCAGCAGCTTGTCAGGGGCCGACGAGACCCAGTACTTC.

This chain joins TRBV2 and TRBJ1-5; 9 bases agree with TRBD1. Germline V CDR1 and CDR2: SNHLY, FYNNEI. This CDR3 contains 15 residues. J was trimmed by 2 bases and V by 6 bases; bases with no gene match: 5. The CDR3 coding sequence is TGTGCCAGCAGAGGACAGGGGATGCGCAATCAGCCCCAGCATTTT. Translation: CASRGQGMRNQPQHF. Complete variable domain (other parts from reference TRBV2 and TRBJ1-5): EPEVTQTPSHQVTQMGQEVILRCVPISNHLYFYWYRQILGQKVEFLVSFYNNEISEKSEIFDDQFSVERPDGSNFTLKIRSTKLEDSAMYFCASRGQGMRNQPQHFGDGTRLSIL.

V gene TRBV13 combines with J gene TRBJ1-2; 7 bases line up with TRBD1. Trimming removed 5 bases from V and 6 bases from J; junction bases left unmatched: 12. The germline V gene encodes CDR1 PRHDT and CDR2 FYEKMQ (reference sequence). CDR3 length: 15 amino acids. CDR3 region: CASSPRQGRTDGYTF. The CDR3 DNA follows: TGTGCCAGCAGCCCCCGACAGGGAAGGACCGATGGCTACACCTTC.

This clone was seen only once. The chain carries TRBV5-5 and TRBJ1-6; tentatively, D is TRBD1 (6 bases). Trimming removed 0 bases from V and 7 bases from J, with 11 bases in between. Germline CDR1 SGHKS, CDR2 YYEKEE (reference sequence). The CDR3 loop spans 15 amino acids. The CDR3 DNA is TGTGCCAGCAGCTTGGCCGTAGGACAGAATTCACCCCTCCACTTT. Amino acid sequence: CASSLAVGQNSPLHF.

This chain joins TRBV11-2 and TRBJ2-2; 7 bases are shared with TRBD1. V was clipped by 5 bases and J by 5 bases; unmatched bases: 11. CDR3 length: 16 amino acids. Germline-derived CDR1 and CDR2 are SGHAT and FQNNGV. The CDR3 region is CASSPGTESRTGELFF. The CDR3 nucleotides read TGTGCCAGCAGCCCGGGGACAGAAAGTCGAACCGGGGAGCTGTTTTTT.

This clone appeared a single time. CDR3 residues: CASRESQETQYF. The CDR3 nucleotides are TGCGCCAGCAGGGAGTCCCAAGAGACCCAGTACTTC. The chain links TRBV5-1 to TRBJ2-5; D unclear. The V gene's germline CDR1 is SGHRS and CDR2 YFSETQ. With 5 bases removed from V and 1 base from J, the gap between germline ends came to 6 bases. This CDR3 comprises 12 residues.

J is TRBJ2-3 and V is TRBV5-6; D is possibly TRBD2 (5 bases). This CDR3 has 16 amino acids. The germline CDR1 and CDR2 sequences are SGHDT and YYEEEE. V lost 4 bases and J lost 1, with 16 bases in between. CDR3 amino acids: CASSRLTRAGTDTQYF. The CDR3 DNA reads as TGTGCCAGCAGCCGATTAACTAGGGCGGGCACAGATACGCAGTATTTT. Using reference TRBV5-6 and TRBJ2-3 for the parts outside the CDR3, the full variable domain is DAGVTQSPTHLIKTRGQQVTLRCSPKSGHDTVSWYQQALGQGPQFIFQYYEEEERQRGNFPDRFSGHQFPNYSSELNVNALLLGDSALYLCASSRLTRAGTDTQYFGPGTRLTVL.

The rearrangement links TRBV5-6 to TRBJ1-5; weak D call: TRBD1 (6 bases). Trimming removed 4 bases from V and 0 bases from J, with 11 bases in between. The CDR3 runs 15 residues. Germline CDR1 is SGHDT and CDR2 is YYEEEE. The chain's CDR3 is CASSGGGYSNQPQHF. The CDR3, as DNA: TGTGCCAGCAGCGGGGGCGGGTATAGCAATCAGCCCCAGCATTTT.

This clone was seen a single time. CDR3 nucleotides: TGTGCCAGCAGCTTAATCGCAGGGGGCCTCACTGAAGCTTTCTTT. It translates to CASSLIAGGLTEAFF. The gene calls are TRBV7-3 and TRBJ1-1, with 8 nucleotides matching TRBD1. J lost 4 bases, V lost 1 base, and 5 bases had no gene match. CDR1 and CDR2 from the germline V gene are SGHTA and FQGTGA. The CDR3 contains 15 residues.

The V and J genes are TRBV5-4 and TRBJ2-7; 9 nucleotides align to TRBD1. The CDR3 totals 14 residues. V dropped 3 bases and J dropped 2; count of bases not matched to a gene: 3. Germline CDR1 and CDR2: SGHNT and YYREEE (reference sequence). The CDR3 nucleotides read TGTGCCAGCAGCTGGGGGACAGGGACCTACGAGCAGTACTTC. It encodes CASSWGTGTYEQYF.

This sequence joins TRBV3-1 (or the pseudogene TRBV3-2) and TRBJ1-6; D unresolved. The V gene lost 1 base and the J gene lost 10 bases, with 8 bases spanning the gap. The CDR3 contains 13 residues. Per the germline V gene, CDR1 is LGHDT and CDR2 is YNNKEL (reference sequence). CDR3 sequence: CASSQVFGSPLHF. Written as DNA, the CDR3 is TGTGCCAGCAGCCAAGTTTTCGGGTCACCCCTCCACTTT.

This chain links TRBV7-2 with TRBJ1-1; a weak D match, TRBD1 (5 bases). The CDR3 consists of 14 residues. V lost 5 bases and J 11 bases, leaving 21 bases between the germline ends. Per germline, CDR1 SGHTA and CDR2 FQGNSA. CDR3 nucleotide sequence: TGTGCCAGCAGCCCCCGTCAGGGATGGAGATGGGCTTTCTTT. This sequence encodes CASSPRQGWRWAFF.

The chain couples TRBV6-5 to TRBJ2-7; TRBD2 matches 10 bases. The CDR3 is 15 residues long. V lost 5 bases to trimming and J lost 5 bases; unmatched junction nucleotides: 9. Germline V gene data show CDR1 as MNHEY and CDR2 as SVGAGI. This CDR3 reads CASSTTSGVPHEQYF. CDR3 coding DNA: TGTGCCAGCAGTACTACTAGCGGGGTGCCCCACGAGCAGTACTTC.

The chain is built from TRBV19 and TRBJ1-5; possibly TRBD1 for D (6 bases). Germline CDR1 reads LNHDA; CDR2 reads SQIVND (reference sequence). V was cut by 4 bases and J by 1 base, with 17 bases left in between. The CDR3 sequence is 17 residues long. The CDR3 loop reads CASSRYRESRSNQPQHF. The CDR3 DNA sequence: TGTGCCAGTAGTAGATACAGGGAGAGTCGAAGCAATCAGCCCCAGCATTTT. The variable domain in full, completed from reference TRBV19 and TRBJ1-5, reads DGGITQSPKYLFRKEGQNVTLSCEQNLNHDAMYWYRQDPGQGLRLIYYSQIVNDFQKGDIAEGYSVSREKKESFPLTVTSAQKNPTAFYLCASSRYRESRSNQPQHFGDGTRLSIL.

DNA of the CDR3: TGTGCCAGCAGCCAGTGGACAGGGGTCGGAGAGACCCAGTACTTC. This encodes CASSQWTGVGETQYF. This chain uses TRBV3-1 (or the pseudogene TRBV3-2) with TRBJ2-5, with TRBD1 identical over 9 bases. Germline V gene lookup returns CDR1 LGHDT and CDR2 YNNKEL (reference sequence). The CDR3 is 15 amino acids. J was trimmed by 4 bases and V by 3 bases; bases with no gene match: 6.

The V call is TRBV29-1, the J call TRBJ1-1; D remains unclear. From germline, CDR1 is SQVTM and CDR2 ANQGSEA. V was pared by 5 bases and J by 6 bases, with 10 bases between. CDR3 size: 11 residues. In DNA form, the CDR3 reads TGCAGCGTTATACGAACATCTGAAGCTTTCTTT. This gives the protein CSVIRTSEAFF.

The chain links TRBV7-2 to TRBJ1-1; no clear D. Germline assignment: CDR1 SGHTA and CDR2 FQGNSA. The ends were cut back, 0 bases at V and 3 bases at J, with 8 bases in the middle. The CDR3 loop spans 14 amino acids. The CDR3 coding sequence is TGTGCCAGCAGCTTAGCCGGGGAGTACACTGAAGCTTTCTTT. Translated: CASSLAGEYTEAFF. Drawing the rest from reference TRBV7-2 and TRBJ1-1, the complete variable domain is GAGVSQSPSNKVTEKGKDVELRCDPISGHTALYWYRQSLGQGLEFLIYFQGNSAPDKSGLPSDRFSAERTGGSVSTLTIQRTQQEDSAVYLCASSLAGEYTEAFFGQGTRLTVV.